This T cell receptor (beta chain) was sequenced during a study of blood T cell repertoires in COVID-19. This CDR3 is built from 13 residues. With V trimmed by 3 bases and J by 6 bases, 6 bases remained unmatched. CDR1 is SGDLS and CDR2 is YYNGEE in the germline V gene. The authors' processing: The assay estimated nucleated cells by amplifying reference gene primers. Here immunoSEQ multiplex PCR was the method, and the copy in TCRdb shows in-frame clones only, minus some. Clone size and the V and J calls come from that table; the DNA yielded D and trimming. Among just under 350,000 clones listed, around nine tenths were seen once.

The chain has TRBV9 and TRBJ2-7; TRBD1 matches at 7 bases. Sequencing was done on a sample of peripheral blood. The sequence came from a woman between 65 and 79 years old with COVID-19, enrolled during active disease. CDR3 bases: TGTGCCAGCAGCGAGGGGGCCCTCGGCGAGCAGTACTTC. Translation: CASSEGALGEQYF. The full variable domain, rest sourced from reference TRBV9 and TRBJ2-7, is DSGVTQTPKHLITATGQRVTLRCSPRSGDLSVYWYQQSLDQGLQFLIQYYNGEERAKGNILERFSAQQFPDLHSELNLSSLELGDSALYFCASSEGALGEQYFGPGTRLTVT.